The 25 T cell receptor beta chains presented below share a single source sample, sequenced in a study of T-cell reconstitution after alpha-beta-depleted transplantation in children. A library of TCRbeta sequences, prepared with unique molecular identifiers, was generated. TCRdb reanalysed the PCR reads using MiXCR and keeps one entry per CDR3 protein. The sample carries around 80,000 distinct CDR3 sequences, 18% recorded once. The sequencing used PBMCs, mostly from graft donor cells, collected 360 days after TCRalphabeta/CD19-depleted stem cell transplant. The source of these receptors is a male patient aged 2 to 10 who had a stem cell transplant for acute lymphoblastic leukemia, so the T cells may come from the graft donor.

This clonotype was counted only a few times. The chain employs TRBV4-1 and TRBJ2-1; TRBD2 agrees at 13 bases. The germline gives CDR1 MGHRA, CDR2 YSYEKL. This CDR3 is built from 17 residues. Germline trimming cut 4 bases from V and 8 bases from J; bases unmatched to any gene: 11. This CDR3 is CASSRKSGTSGTDEQFF. Here the CDR3 DNA reads TGCGCCAGCAGCCGAAAATCCGGGACTAGCGGGACGGATGAGCAGTTCTTC.

The chain couples TRBV11-2 to TRBJ2-1; D might be TRBD1 (8 bases). The CDR3 runs to 16 residues. V was pared by 5 bases and J by 3 bases, with 17 bases between. In germline, CDR1 is SGHAT, CDR2 FQNNGV. CDR3 region: CASSPWTGRVYNEQFF. In nucleotides, the CDR3 is TGTGCCAGCAGCCCCTGGACAGGGAGGGTCTACAATGAGCAGTTCTTC.

The V gene is TRBV7-8, the J gene TRBJ2-7, with D maybe TRBD1 (6 bases). With 2 bases removed from V and 3 bases from J, the gap between germline ends came to 8 bases. The CDR3 covers 13 residues. The germline gives CDR1 SGHVS, CDR2 FQNEAQ. Written as DNA, the CDR3 is TGTGCCAGCAGCTTAACACAGGGCTACGAGCAGTACTTC. It encodes CASSLTQGYEQYF.

The chain recombines TRBV7-6 with TRBJ1-3; D gene unclear. The CDR3 length is 14 residues. The V gene lost 2 bases and the J gene lost 1 base, with 6 bases spanning the gap. The germline gives CDR1 SGHVS, CDR2 FNYEAQ. The DNA of the CDR3 is TGTGCCAGCAGCTTAACGGGGTCTGGAAACACCATATATTTT. It codes for CASSLTGSGNTIYF.

This clonotype was seen a few times. The rearrangement links TRBV29-1 to TRBJ2-5, with 10 bases matching TRBD1. The junction had 6 bases not matched to a gene; V was cut back by 3 bases and J by 5 bases. Germline values: CDR1 SQVTM, CDR2 ANQGSEA. This CDR3 contains 14 residues. The DNA for the CDR3 is TGCAGCGTTGACAAGACAGGGGGCGGGGAGACCCAGTACTTC. Translating it yields CSVDKTGGGETQYF.

This clonotype showed up just a few times. The gene calls are TRBV12-3 or TRBV12-4 and TRBJ1-3, with D possibly TRBD1 on 5 matching bases. CDR3 size: 14 residues. V was pared by 7 bases and J by 2 bases, with 12 bases between. CDR3 nucleotides: TGTGCCAGCAACATCAGGGTTACTGGAAACACCATATATTTT. It is translated as CASNIRVTGNTIYF.

This clonotype has more than one count but fewer than ten. The chain carries TRBV3-1 and TRBJ2-7, with 7 bases fitting TRBD2. J gave up 7 bases and V 4 bases, and 4 bases lay outside the gene matches. Germline CDR1 reads LGHDT; CDR2 reads YNNKEL (reference sequence). The CDR3 has 12 residues. CDR3 amino acids: CASSLGAGEQYF. In DNA form, the CDR3 reads TGTGCCAGCAGCCTCGGAGCGGGGGAGCAGTACTTC.

This clonotype was detected only a few times. The rearrangement joins TRBV4-1 to TRBJ2-3; TRBD2 agrees at 9 bases. Germline values: CDR1 MGHRA, CDR2 YSYEKL. The CDR3 totals 18 residues. With 1 base clipped from V and 5 bases from J, the junction kept 13 bases outside the gene matches. CDR3 nucleotides: TGCGCCAGCAGCCAAGGATATAATAGCGGGAGTAATCGAGATACGCAGTATTTT. Its protein product is CASSQGYNSGSNRDTQYF.

In its sample, this clonotype was seen a few times. This chain uses TRBV5-1 with TRBJ2-1; TRBD1 or TRBD2 may be the D gene (5 bases each). Trimming took off 3 bases at V and 0 bases at J, with 16 bases between the two ends. The germline gives CDR1 SGHRS, CDR2 YFSETQ. This CDR3 has 17 amino acids. The CDR3 DNA follows: TGCGCCAGCAGCTCCTCCGGGACCTCGAGCTCCTACAATGAGCAGTTCTTC. Translating gives CASSSSGTSSSYNEQFF.

About this clonotype: The junction differs from germline at one of its ends, possibly a read error. V gene TRBV25-1 combines with J gene TRBJ2-1, with D perhaps matching TRBD2 (5 bases). Germline assignment: CDR1 MGHDK and CDR2 SYGVNS. The length of the CDR3 is 16 residues. The CDR3 is CGSSEVGDYSYNEQFF. The CDR3 DNA is TGTGGCAGCAGTGAGGTTGGAGACTACTCCTACAATGAGCAGTTCTTC.

This clonotype was detected many times. This chain joins TRBV15 and TRBJ1-5; D ambiguous. The germline V and J ends were trimmed by 0 bases and 1 base, with 13 bases remaining between them. This CDR3 is 17 amino acids long. Germline CDR1 LNHNV, CDR2 YYDKDF (reference sequence). Here the CDR3 reads CATSRDLASASNQPQHF. The CDR3 region has the DNA TGTGCCACCAGCAGAGATCTAGCCTCGGCGAGCAATCAGCCCCAGCATTTT.

This clonotype was seen a few times. The rearrangement uses TRBV5-1 and TRBJ2-1; 14 bases match TRBD2. The CDR3 covers 18 residues. Trimming took 3 bases from V and 2 from J; bases not matched to a gene: 7. The germline CDR1 and CDR2 sequences are SGHRS and YFSETQ. The CDR3 coding sequence is TGCGCCAGCAGCTCCCTGGGACTAGCGGGAGTGGCCTACAATGAGCAGTTCTTC. This translates into CASSSLGLAGVAYNEQFF.

V and J are TRBV6-1 and TRBJ2-1, with D possibly matching TRBD1 (5 bases). This CDR3 is built from 16 residues. From germline, CDR1 is MNHNS and CDR2 SASEGT. V shed 2 bases and J shed 5 bases, with 16 bases lying between them. The CDR3 nucleotides read TGTGCCAGCAGTGAACAAATGCCAGGGTCCCACAATGAGCAGTTCTTC. As protein: CASSEQMPGSHNEQFF.

This clonotype has a handful of counts. The V gene is TRBV10-2, the J gene TRBJ2-7, with 12 nucleotides matching TRBD2. Trimming at V came to 2 bases and at J to 6 bases, leaving 8 bases not matched to a gene. This CDR3 has 16 amino acids. Germline assignment: CDR1 WSHSY and CDR2 SAAADI. CDR3 nucleotide sequence: TGCGCCAGCAGTGAGCCTAGCGGGAGGGCCCATCTCGAGCAGTACTTC. This gives the protein CASSEPSGRAHLEQYF.

The chain carries TRBV11-2 and TRBJ2-5; 10 positions match TRBD2. Germline trimming cut 1 base from V and 5 bases from J; bases unmatched to any gene: 4. Germline values: CDR1 SGHAT, CDR2 FQNNGV. The CDR3 is 15 amino acids. The CDR3 reads CASSLVVSGRETQYF. Here the CDR3 DNA reads TGTGCCAGCAGCTTAGTTGTTAGCGGGAGGGAGACCCAGTACTTC.

The CDR3 protein is CATASGSTDTQYF. The CDR3 region has the DNA TGCGCCACCGCTAGCGGAAGCACAGATACGCAGTATTTT. The genes are TRBV5-1 and TRBJ2-3; 7 bases map to TRBD2. Germline V gene lookup returns CDR1 SGHRS and CDR2 YFSETQ. J gave up 0 bases and V 9 bases, and 4 bases lay outside the gene matches. This CDR3 comprises 13 residues.

There are a few counts of this clonotype. This chain uses TRBV20-1 with TRBJ2-3; D is possibly TRBD2 (5 bases). V was pared by 2 bases and J by 8 bases, with 14 bases between. This CDR3 region has 13 residues. From germline, CDR1 is DFQATT and CDR2 SNEGSKA (reference sequence). CDR3 sequence reads: CSARPLHGVTQYF. For the CDR3, the DNA is TGCAGTGCTAGACCCCTCCACGGGGTTACGCAGTATTTT.

This clonotype was seen a handful of times. This chain uses TRBV12-3 or TRBV12-4 with TRBJ1-1; D might be TRBD1 (6 bases). This CDR3 comprises 14 residues. Trimming stripped 6 bases from V and 4 bases from J, with 15 bases between. The CDR3 region has the DNA TGTGCCAGCAGCTCAACAGGGTTGGCCACTGAAGCTTTCTTT. Translation gives CASSSTGLATEAFF.

The chain combines TRBV6-5 with TRBJ2-3; D is uncertain. Germline CDR1 reads MNHEY; CDR2 reads SVGAGI. The CDR3 is 13 residues long. V was pared by 2 bases and J by 1 base, with 4 bases between. CDR3 sequence reads: CASSYVGTDTQYF. CDR3 bases: TGTGCCAGCAGTTACGTCGGCACAGATACGCAGTATTTT.

The chain recombines TRBV7-2 with TRBJ2-7; no firm D call. This CDR3 spans 12 amino acids. With 3 bases removed from V and 4 bases from J, the gap between germline ends came to 7 bases. CDR1 and CDR2 (germline): SGHTA, FQGNSA. The CDR3 DNA sequence: TGTGCCAGCAGCTTCTCCGTATACGAGCAGTACTTC. Protein product: CASSFSVYEQYF.

In this sample, this clonotype turned up a few times. The genes are TRBV5-1 and TRBJ1-1, with D possibly TRBD1 on 6 matching bases. CDR1 is SGHRS, CDR2 YFSETQ, per germline. The CDR3 is 16 residues long. V shed 3 bases and J shed 0 bases, with 15 bases lying between them. CDR3: CASSWTGTNMNTEAFF. The CDR3 region has the DNA TGCGCCAGCAGCTGGACCGGGACAAACATGAACACTGAAGCTTTCTTT.

This clonotype has ten or more counts. In nucleotides, the CDR3 is TGTGCCAGCAACAGCGGAGGCACAGATACGCAGTATTTT. This codes for CASNSGGTDTQYF. This sequence joins TRBV6-5 and TRBJ2-3, with D possibly being TRBD2 (5 bases). With 7 bases removed from V and 1 base from J, the gap between germline ends came to 9 bases. The CDR3 has 13 residues. Germline-derived CDR1 and CDR2 are MNHEY and SVGAGI.

This clonotype was counted only a few times. The gene calls are TRBV2 and TRBJ2-7; 9 bases align to TRBD1. Trimming removed 3 bases from V and 3 bases from J; junction bases left unmatched: 6. CDR3 size: 15 residues. Germline CDR1 SNHLY, CDR2 FYNNEI. The CDR3 bases are TGTGCCAGCAGTGAGTCGGGGACAGGGATCTACGAGCAGTACTTC. The encoded protein is CASSESGTGIYEQYF.

The sample holds a few counts of this clonotype. The V gene is TRBV18, the J gene TRBJ2-7; no firm D call. V lost 3 bases and J 6 bases, leaving 18 bases between the germline ends. This CDR3 contains 15 residues. Germline V gene lookup returns CDR1 KGHSH and CDR2 LQKENI. The CDR3 region has the DNA TGTGCCAGCTCACCCAAGGACCTTTTCGGTTTCGAGCAGTACTTC. Encoded protein: CASSPKDLFGFEQYF.

This clonotype turned up a few times. V usage is TRBV2 and J usage is TRBJ2-2; D gene uncertain. The length of the CDR3 is 17 residues. V dropped 3 bases and J dropped 9 bases, with 23 bases sitting between them. Per the germline V gene, CDR1 is SNHLY and CDR2 is FYNNEI. The CDR3 loop is CASSDKLEYSTPRELFF. CDR3 DNA: TGTGCCAGCAGTGATAAACTGGAATACTCTACGCCCCGGGAGCTGTTTTTT.